This is a list of T cell receptor beta chains from one sample in a study of cytomegalovirus exposure and HLA in healthy donors. Profiling relied on immunoSEQ multiplex PCR, and the TCRdb table lists in-frame clones only, not all of them. The sample consists of almost 75,000 clones, over 80% of them appearing once. Input material: PBMCs. The receptors originated from a young man in good health and CMV-seronegative. The CDR3 runs from the conserved cysteine through the conserved F or W. D genes are given only for firm matches. Part of the rows lack a size; the others show once, few, many or a class for expanded clones.

V	size	D	J	length	CDR3	DNA
TRBV15	-	-	TRBJ2-7	15	CATSMTGTLSYEQYF	TGTGCCACCAGCATGACCGGGACTCTCTCCTACGAGCAGTACTTC
TRBV6-1	-	TRBD1	TRBJ1-3	15	CASSDPGQEVVAIYF	TGTGCCAGCAGTGACCCGGGACAGGAGGTAGTAGCCATATATTTT
TRBV19	-	-	TRBJ1-1	14	CASMVRTMNTEAFF	TGTGCCAGTATGGTCCGGACAATGAACACTGAAGCTTTCTTT
TRBV6-1	-	TRBD1	TRBJ1-2	14	CASRRTGKDYGYTF	TGTGCCAGCAGGCGGACAGGGAAGGACTATGGCTACACCTTC
TRBV27	-	TRBD1	TRBJ2-1	14	CASTFGDSYNEQFF	TGTGCCAGCACCTTTGGGGACAGCTACAATGAGCAGTTCTTC
TRBV19	-	-	TRBJ1-1	15	CASSIEGRTNTEAFF	TGTGCCAGTAGTATAGAGGGCAGGACTAACACTGAAGCTTTCTTT
TRBV28	few	TRBD2	TRBJ2-2	15	CASSFGLANTGELFF	TGTGCCAGCAGTTTTGGACTAGCGAACACCGGGGAGCTGTTTTTT
TRBV11-3	-	-	TRBJ2-1	16	CASRFPLGQGLNEQFF	TGTGCCAGCAGGTTTCCACTAGGCCAAGGTTTGAATGAGCAGTTCTTC
TRBV7-9	-	-	TRBJ1-5	12	CASSLTEQPQHF	TGTGCCAGCAGCCTCACCGAGCAGCCCCAGCATTTT
TRBV7-6	-	TRBD2	TRBJ2-2	18	CASSLAGTSGRGTGELFF	TGTGCCAGCAGCTTAGCCGGGACTAGCGGGAGAGGCACCGGGGAGCTGTTTTTT
TRBV23-1	-	-	TRBJ1-5	13	CASSRRINQPQHF	TGCGCCAGCAGTCGGCGGATCAATCAGCCCCAGCATTTT
TRBV10-3	-	-	TRBJ2-3	13	CAIKGTNTDTQYF	TGTGCCATCAAAGGAACTAACACAGATACGCAGTATTTT
TRBV11-2	-	TRBD1	TRBJ1-2	13	CASSAGQGSGYTF	TGTGCCAGCAGCGCGGGACAGGGAAGTGGCTACACCTTC
TRBV27	few	-	TRBJ2-7	13	CASSFSAAREQYF	TGTGCCAGCAGTTTTTCAGCAGCGAGGGAGCAGTACTTC
TRBV5-1	-	TRBD1	TRBJ2-1	16	CASSSPDRAVYNEQFF	TGCGCCAGCAGCTCCCCCGACAGGGCCGTTTACAATGAGCAGTTCTTC
TRBV4-1	-	-	TRBJ2-1	15	CASSKRPSEYNEQFF	TGCGCCAGCAGCAAGCGACCTAGCGAGTACAATGAGCAGTTCTTC
TRBV9	once	-	TRBJ2-6	16	CASSVARDAGANVLTF	TGTGCCAGCAGCGTAGCCAGGGATGCTGGGGCCAACGTCCTGACTTTC
TRBV19	-	-	TRBJ1-1	13	CASSIQGPTEAFF	TGTGCCAGTAGTATACAGGGGCCCACTGAAGCTTTCTTT
TRBV19	few	-	TRBJ1-2	13	CASSNRANYGYTF	TGTGCCAGTAGTAACAGGGCGAACTATGGCTACACCTTC
TRBV4-2	-	-	TRBJ1-1	15	CASSQELRLITEAFF	TGTGCCAGCAGCCAAGAACTCCGCTTAATCACTGAAGCTTTCTTT
TRBV30	-	-	TRBJ1-5	13	CAWSNRVLGPQHF	TGTGCCTGGAGTAACAGGGTCCTGGGGCCCCAGCATTTT
TRBV7-9	-	TRBD1	TRBJ1-4	14	CASSLGQGGEKLFF	TGTGCCAGCAGCTTGGGACAGGGCGGTGAAAAACTGTTTTTT
TRBV4-3	-	-	TRBJ2-7	18	CASSHRVGSGGASYEQYF	TGCGCCAGCAGCCATAGAGTGGGTTCGGGGGGCGCTTCCTACGAGCAGTACTTC
TRBV15	-	TRBD1	TRBJ1-3	16	CATSSFTGGPGNTIYF	TGTGCCACCAGCAGCTTCACAGGGGGACCTGGAAACACCATATATTTT
TRBV27	-	TRBD1	TRBJ1-2	14	CASRGDRLVGGYTF	TGTGCCAGCAGGGGGGACAGGCTCGTCGGGGGCTACACCTTC
TRBV7-3	-	-	TRBJ1-1	13	CASSQVRNTEAFF	TGTGCCAGCAGCCAAGTTAGGAACACTGAAGCTTTCTTT
TRBV10-3	-	-	TRBJ1-3	16	CAISSRENPSGNTIYF	TGTGCCATCAGTTCAAGAGAGAATCCCTCTGGAAACACCATATATTTT
TRBV5-6	-	TRBD2	TRBJ2-2	17	CASSLGSGSTYTGELFF	TGTGCCAGCAGCTTGGGTAGCGGGAGCACGTACACCGGGGAGCTGTTTTTT
TRBV7-2	once	TRBD1	TRBJ2-5	17	CASTDEGAWSTKETQYF	TGTGCCAGCACCGATGAGGGGGCTTGGTCGACAAAAGAGACCCAGTACTTC